This T cell receptor beta chain appears in the sequencing data of a study of T cells after posttransplantation cyclophosphamide. General study results and limits: Tissue-infiltrating T cells from skin or gut overlapped little with blood T cells.

This clone was recorded many times. Its antigen is still unknown. Germline lookup yields CDR1 DFQATT and CDR2 SNEGSKA (reference sequence). The CDR3 sequence is 11 residues long. Trimming took 4 bases from V and 8 from J, leaving 9 bases between them. TCRdb's copy holds only in-frame clones and misses some; the assay was immunoSEQ multiplex PCR. The specimen gives tens of thousands of clones without singletons; the ten biggest hold 6% to 7%. Material for sequencing was PBMCs. This rearrangement joins TRBV20-1 to TRBJ2-1, with a possible D match to TRBD2 (5 bases). The source is a woman aged 60 to 75 in good health, CMV-negative, and a related stem cell transplant donor. The CDR3, as DNA: TGCAGTGCTACCCGAGGGCATGAGCAGTTCTTC. Translating gives CSATRGHEQFF.